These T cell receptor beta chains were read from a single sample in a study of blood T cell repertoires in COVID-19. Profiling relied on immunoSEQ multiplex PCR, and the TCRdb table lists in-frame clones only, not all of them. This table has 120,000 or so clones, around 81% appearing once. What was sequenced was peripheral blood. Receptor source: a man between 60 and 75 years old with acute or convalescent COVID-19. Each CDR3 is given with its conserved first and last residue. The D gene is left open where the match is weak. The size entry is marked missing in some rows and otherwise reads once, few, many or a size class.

DNA: TGTGCCACCAGCAGAGATTCCGGGACAACAAATGAAAAACTGTTTTTT; CDR3: CATSRDSGTTNEKLFF; size: NA; J: TRBJ1-4; V: TRBV15; D: NA
DNA: TGTGCCAGCTCATACGGGGTACGGGAAAAACTGTTTTTT; CDR3: CASSYGVREKLFF; size: NA; J: TRBJ1-4; V: TRBV18; D: NA
DNA: TGTGCCAGCCAAAACGTCCGGGCTAGCGGGAGTTTAAATGAGCAGTTCTTC; CDR3: CASQNVRASGSLNEQFF; size: NA; J: TRBJ2-1; V: TRBV11-3; D: TRBD2
DNA: TGTGCCAGCTCATTTCTGGGGGCGGGAGGTCCCCACGAGCAGTACTTC; CDR3: CASSFLGAGGPHEQYF; size: NA; J: TRBJ2-7; V: TRBV18; D: TRBD2
DNA: TGTGCCAGCACCCAGGTCGGCATCGCCGAGTTCTTC; CDR3: CASTQVGIAEFF; size: NA; J: TRBJ2-1; V: TRBV12-3/TRBV12-4; D: NA
DNA: TGCGCCAGCAGCGCCCCCGGGGCCGGGGGTACTGAAGCTTTCTTT; CDR3: CASSAPGAGGTEAFF; size: NA; J: TRBJ1-1; V: TRBV5-1; D: NA
DNA: TGTGCTAGTGGCCAGAACACCGGGGAGCTGTTTTTT; CDR3: CASGQNTGELFF; size: NA; J: TRBJ2-2; V: TRBV12-5; D: NA
DNA: TGTGCCAGCAAGGGGAGGCGTGAGCAGTTCTTC; CDR3: CASKGRREQFF; size: NA; J: TRBJ2-1; V: TRBV28; D: NA
DNA: TGTGCCATCAGTGAGCGGGGACTAGCGTCTCAAGAGACCCAGTACTTC; CDR3: CAISERGLASQETQYF; size: NA; J: TRBJ2-5; V: TRBV10-3; D: TRBD2
DNA: TGCAGCGTGGGGAGACTAGCGGGAGGTGAGCAGTTCTTC; CDR3: CSVGRLAGGEQFF; size: few; J: TRBJ2-1; V: TRBV29-1; D: TRBD2
DNA: TGTGCCAGCAGTGCCCGGGACACTTGGGAGACCCAGTACTTC; CDR3: CASSARDTWETQYF; size: few; J: TRBJ2-5; V: TRBV27; D: NA
DNA: TGTGCCAGCTCATATACTTCCCTAACGTCAGCGGGAGCAGATACGCAGTATTTT; CDR3: CASSYTSLTSAGADTQYF; size: NA; J: TRBJ2-3; V: TRBV18; D: TRBD2
DNA: TGTGCCAGCAGGGCCCAGGGGGGCTCTGGGGCCAACGTCCTGACTTTC; CDR3: CASRAQGGSGANVLTF; size: few; J: TRBJ2-6; V: TRBV2; D: NA
DNA: TGTGCCAGCAGCCGGGGGACTAGCGGAACTTACGAGCAGTACTTC; CDR3: CASSRGTSGTYEQYF; size: few; J: TRBJ2-7; V: TRBV5-4; D: TRBD2
DNA: TGTGCCAGCAGCTTAGTTAATCAGGCGGGAGTCGTAGAGACCCAGTACTTC; CDR3: CASSLVNQAGVVETQYF; size: NA; J: TRBJ2-5; V: TRBV7-6; D: TRBD2
DNA: TGCAGCGCCCTCCCCCTACTAGCGGCTAGCACAGATACGCAGTATTTT; CDR3: CSALPLLAASTDTQYF; size: NA; J: TRBJ2-3; V: TRBV29-1; D: TRBD2
DNA: TGCGCCAGCAGTCCCGGGGGGTCGGTAGCACCTCACAATGAGCAGTTCTTC; CDR3: CASSPGGSVAPHNEQFF; size: once; J: TRBJ2-1; V: TRBV23-1; D: TRBD2
DNA: TGTGCCAGCAGTGGAGGGAGGATAGGGGAAAAACTGTTTTTT; CDR3: CASSGGRIGEKLFF; size: NA; J: TRBJ1-4; V: TRBV2; D: NA
DNA: TGTGCCAGCAGCTCCTTCAGGGAGACCCAGTACTTC; CDR3: CASSSFRETQYF; size: NA; J: TRBJ2-5; V: TRBV3-1/TRBV3-2; D: NA
DNA: TGTGCCAGCAGTTACTCGGCACAGCAGTACTTC; CDR3: CASSYSAQQYF; size: NA; J: TRBJ2-7; V: TRBV6-5; D: NA
DNA: TGCGCCAGCAAGGGTTCGGGGGTAAATTCACCCCTCCACTTT; CDR3: CASKGSGVNSPLHF; size: NA; J: TRBJ1-6; V: TRBV5-1; D: NA
DNA: TGTGCCAGCAGTTACCGGATTTCGCTAGACCAAGAGACCCAGTACTTC; CDR3: CASSYRISLDQETQYF; size: NA; J: TRBJ2-5; V: TRBV6-5; D: NA
DNA: TGTGCCAGCAGTTTCCAAGCGGGAGGGCCGGGAGATACGCAGTATTTT; CDR3: CASSFQAGGPGDTQYF; size: NA; J: TRBJ2-3; V: TRBV28; D: TRBD2
DNA: TGTGCCAGCAGCTTAGCGCGGAGGGGGCGTAATTCACCCCTCCACTTT; CDR3: CASSLARRGRNSPLHF; size: NA; J: TRBJ1-6; V: TRBV7-9; D: TRBD1
DNA: TGTGCCAGCAGCCAGGGCTTCAGAGGGACTGAAGCTTTCTTT; CDR3: CASSQGFRGTEAFF; size: NA; J: TRBJ1-1; V: TRBV3-1/TRBV3-2; D: NA
DNA: TGTGCCAGTAGCCAAGGAGATTACTCTGGAAACACCATATATTTT; CDR3: CASSQGDYSGNTIYF; size: once; J: TRBJ1-3; V: TRBV19; D: NA
DNA: TGCAGCGTTGAAGATCCCACAACGTGGAATGAGCAGTTCTTC; CDR3: CSVEDPTTWNEQFF; size: NA; J: TRBJ2-1; V: TRBV29-1; D: NA
DNA: TGCGCCAGCAGCTTTAGCGGGAGTAATCAAGAGACCCAGTACTTC; CDR3: CASSFSGSNQETQYF; size: NA; J: TRBJ2-5; V: TRBV5-1; D: TRBD2
DNA: TGTGCCAGCAGCCCCGGGGGACGGCTGAACACTGAAGCTTTCTTT; CDR3: CASSPGGRLNTEAFF; size: NA; J: TRBJ1-1; V: TRBV5-6; D: NA
DNA: TGTGCCAGCAGTTTTCGCGGGGCTTCTGGGGCCAACGTCCTGACTTTC; CDR3: CASSFRGASGANVLTF; size: NA; J: TRBJ2-6; V: TRBV28; D: NA
DNA: TGTGCCAGTAGTATATTAGGCGGCGGGATGGGACTGTTTTTT; CDR3: CASSILGGGMGLFF; size: NA; J: TRBJ1-4; V: TRBV19; D: NA
DNA: TGTGCCAGTAGTACTACTTACCTTGACAGTAGAGCTTTCTTT; CDR3: CASSTTYLDSRAFF; size: NA; J: TRBJ1-1; V: TRBV19; D: NA
DNA: TGTGCCAGCAGTTATCTGACAGAGAACACTGAAGCTTTCTTT; CDR3: CASSYLTENTEAFF; size: NA; J: TRBJ1-1; V: TRBV6-5; D: NA
DNA: TGTGCCAGCAGCACATACGCGGGGCTAGAAGAGACCCAGTACTTC; CDR3: CASSTYAGLEETQYF; size: NA; J: TRBJ2-5; V: TRBV11-2; D: NA
DNA: TGCGCCAGCAGCTTACAGGGGACGACTAATGAAAAACTGTTTTTT; CDR3: CASSLQGTTNEKLFF; size: NA; J: TRBJ1-4; V: TRBV5-1; D: TRBD1
DNA: TGTGCCAGCAGCTTAGGGGCAGATAATAATGAAAAACTGTTTTTT; CDR3: CASSLGADNNEKLFF; size: NA; J: TRBJ1-4; V: TRBV7-9; D: NA
DNA: TGTGCCAGTAGTATAGACCGACAGCTCTCGAATCAGCCCCAGCATTTT; CDR3: CASSIDRQLSNQPQHF; size: NA; J: TRBJ1-5; V: TRBV19; D: NA
DNA: TGTGCCAGCAGCTTCGGTCCGAGTGGCTACACCTTC; CDR3: CASSFGPSGYTF; size: NA; J: TRBJ1-2; V: TRBV11-2; D: NA
DNA: TGTGCCAGCAGCCAAGCAGGACAGATATACGAGCAGTACTTC; CDR3: CASSQAGQIYEQYF; size: NA; J: TRBJ2-7; V: TRBV3-1/TRBV3-2; D: NA
DNA: TGTGCCACCAGCAGAGGGGACTCTCTAGACGAGCAGTACTTC; CDR3: CATSRGDSLDEQYF; size: NA; J: TRBJ2-7; V: TRBV15; D: NA
DNA: TGCGCCAGCAGCTTTAGTGGGACAAAAGAGACCCAGTACTTC; CDR3: CASSFSGTKETQYF; size: NA; J: TRBJ2-5; V: TRBV5-1; D: NA
DNA: TGTGCCAGCAGTTTATGGGGTGCCCAAGGGGGAGATGAAAAACTGTTTTTT; CDR3: CASSLWGAQGGDEKLFF; size: NA; J: TRBJ1-4; V: TRBV28; D: NA
DNA: TGCGCCAGCAGCTTGGATATCGCGACTAGAATTAATGAGCAGTTCTTC; CDR3: CASSLDIATRINEQFF; size: NA; J: TRBJ2-1; V: TRBV5-1; D: NA
DNA: TGTGCCAGTAGGCTAGGGGCGGGAGCAACTAATGAAAAACTGTTTTTT; CDR3: CASRLGAGATNEKLFF; size: NA; J: TRBJ1-4; V: TRBV19; D: NA
DNA: TGTGCCAGCAGCTTCGGGACTAGCGGGAGGGGGAATGAGCAGTTCTTC; CDR3: CASSFGTSGRGNEQFF; size: NA; J: TRBJ2-1; V: TRBV5-4; D: TRBD2
DNA: TGTGCCAGCAGCCCAAGACAGGGGGCTTACTATGGCTACACCTTC; CDR3: CASSPRQGAYYGYTF; size: NA; J: TRBJ1-2; V: TRBV7-8; D: TRBD1
DNA: TGTGCCAGCAGCCTCGACAGGGGGTCTGGCTACACCTTC; CDR3: CASSLDRGSGYTF; size: few; J: TRBJ1-2; V: TRBV9; D: TRBD1
DNA: TGTGCCAGCAGCTTGGGTTTTCGGGGGAACACCGGGGAGCTGTTTTTT; CDR3: CASSLGFRGNTGELFF; size: NA; J: TRBJ2-2; V: TRBV7-8; D: NA
DNA: TGTGCCAGCATGATTGCGACTGAAGCTTTCTTT; CDR3: CASMIATEAFF; size: once; J: TRBJ1-1; V: TRBV6-5; D: NA
DNA: TGTGCCAGCAGCGATTCGGATTCACCCCTCCACTTT; CDR3: CASSDSDSPLHF; size: NA; J: TRBJ1-6; V: TRBV9; D: NA
DNA: TGTGCCAGCTCACTGGACTCAGGGGGCGCAAAAGGCTACACCTTC; CDR3: CASSLDSGGAKGYTF; size: NA; J: TRBJ1-2; V: TRBV18; D: TRBD1
DNA: TGTGCCAGCAGTTTATCTAGCGGGAGGGCCTACGAGCAGTACTTC; CDR3: CASSLSSGRAYEQYF; size: NA; J: TRBJ2-7; V: TRBV27; D: TRBD2